Listed below are T cell receptor beta chains from one sample, sequenced in a study of post-analysis software for immune sequencing data. TCRdb independently ran MiXCR on the PCR reads; one entry per CDR3 protein. This table holds approximately 690,000 distinct CDR3 sequences, around 64% found once. Material for sequencing was blood. The receptors were sampled from a girl aged 2 to 9 with multiple sclerosis. Each CDR3 is given with its conserved first and last residue. Fields, in order: D gene, CDR3 length, V gene, J gene, clone size, CDR3 protein, CDR3 DNA. The D gene is left open where the match is weak. The size field is filled for only some rows; it gives once, few, many or a size class.

D gene: TRBD1
CDR3 length: 15
V gene: TRBV7-3
J gene: TRBJ2-7
clone size: few
CDR3 protein: CASSLSGQGSDEQYF
CDR3 DNA: TGTGCCAGCAGCTTATCAGGACAGGGAAGCGACGAGCAGTACTTC

D gene: TRBD2
CDR3 length: 15
V gene: TRBV12-3/TRBV12-4
J gene: TRBJ2-1
clone size: once
CDR3 protein: CASRHTSGSYNEQFF
CDR3 DNA: TGTGCCAGCAGGCATACTAGCGGGAGCTACAATGAGCAGTTCTTC

D gene: -
CDR3 length: 16
V gene: TRBV6-5
J gene: TRBJ2-1
clone size: -
CDR3 protein: CASKGSGSGDFHEQFF
CDR3 DNA: TGTGCCAGCAAAGGGTCTGGTTCGGGGGATTTCCATGAGCAGTTCTTC

D gene: TRBD1
CDR3 length: 14
V gene: TRBV28
J gene: TRBJ1-2
clone size: -
CDR3 protein: CASRGKQGNYGYTF
CDR3 DNA: TGTGCCAGCAGGGGAAAACAGGGGAACTATGGCTACACCTTC

D gene: TRBD2
CDR3 length: 15
V gene: TRBV5-1
J gene: TRBJ2-3
clone size: few
CDR3 protein: CASLRASGTKDTQYF
CDR3 DNA: TGCGCCAGCTTGAGAGCTAGCGGGACAAAGGATACGCAGTATTTT

D gene: TRBD1
CDR3 length: 17
V gene: TRBV4-2
J gene: TRBJ2-1
clone size: few
CDR3 protein: CASSQEKGTGVYNEQFF
CDR3 DNA: TGTGCCAGCAGCCAAGAGAAGGGGACAGGGGTGTACAATGAGCAGTTCTTC

D gene: TRBD1
CDR3 length: 16
V gene: TRBV2
J gene: TRBJ2-7
clone size: -
CDR3 protein: CASSGIPGQGNDEQYF
CDR3 DNA: TGTGCCAGCAGCGGTATTCCGGGACAGGGTAACGACGAGCAGTACTTC

D gene: -
CDR3 length: 18
V gene: TRBV4-1
J gene: TRBJ2-5
clone size: -
CDR3 protein: CASSQESRPEGLQETQYF
CDR3 DNA: TGCGCCAGCAGCCAAGAGTCCCGGCCGGAAGGCTTACAAGAGACCCAGTACTTC

D gene: -
CDR3 length: 11
V gene: TRBV20-1
J gene: TRBJ2-7
clone size: -
CDR3 protein: CSARILDEQYF
CDR3 DNA: TGCAGTGCTAGAATCCTGGACGAGCAGTACTTC

D gene: -
CDR3 length: 14
V gene: TRBV5-6
J gene: TRBJ2-5
clone size: few
CDR3 protein: CASSLRTLSETQYF
CDR3 DNA: TGTGCTAGCAGCTTGAGAACCTTGAGCGAGACCCAGTACTTC

D gene: -
CDR3 length: 16
V gene: TRBV6-5
J gene: TRBJ2-7
clone size: -
CDR3 protein: CASSYSGGGLAYEQYF
CDR3 DNA: TGTGCCAGCAGTTACTCAGGGGGAGGGTTGGCCTACGAGCAGTACTTC

D gene: TRBD1
CDR3 length: 13
V gene: TRBV20-1
J gene: TRBJ2-4
clone size: -
CDR3 protein: CSALGQGLNIQYF
CDR3 DNA: TGCAGTGCCCTAGGACAGGGGCTAAACATTCAGTACTTC

D gene: TRBD2
CDR3 length: 15
V gene: TRBV6-2/TRBV6-3
J gene: TRBJ2-5
clone size: -
CDR3 protein: CASSPLAGGSETQYF
CDR3 DNA: TGTGCCAGCAGCCCACTAGCGGGGGGAAGTGAGACCCAGTACTTC

D gene: TRBD2
CDR3 length: 16
V gene: TRBV3-1
J gene: TRBJ2-3
clone size: -
CDR3 protein: CASSQDPGGLGDTQYF
CDR3 DNA: TGTGCCAGCAGCCAAGATCCGGGAGGGCTCGGAGATACGCAGTATTTT

D gene: TRBD1
CDR3 length: 14
V gene: TRBV7-8
J gene: TRBJ2-7
clone size: -
CDR3 protein: CASSRGQSVYGQYF
CDR3 DNA: TGTGCCAGCAGCCGGGGACAGTCGGTCTACGGGCAGTACTTC

D gene: -
CDR3 length: 14
V gene: TRBV30
J gene: TRBJ2-7
clone size: -
CDR3 protein: CAWSLSPAAYEQYF
CDR3 DNA: TGTGCCTGGAGCCTCAGTCCTGCGGCTTACGAGCAGTACTTC

D gene: TRBD2
CDR3 length: 17
V gene: TRBV20-1
J gene: TRBJ2-5
clone size: few
CDR3 protein: CSARDKASGLYQETQYF
CDR3 DNA: TGCAGTGCTAGAGACAAGGCTAGCGGGCTGTACCAAGAGACCCAGTACTTC

D gene: TRBD1
CDR3 length: 14
V gene: TRBV29-1
J gene: TRBJ1-2
clone size: few
CDR3 protein: CSVSGTEIVYGYTF
CDR3 DNA: TGCAGCGTTTCCGGGACAGAAATAGTGTATGGCTACACCTTC

D gene: TRBD2
CDR3 length: 19
V gene: TRBV4-2
J gene: TRBJ2-7
clone size: -
CDR3 protein: CASSQERRLAGEGPYEQYF
CDR3 DNA: TGTGCCAGCAGCCAAGAGAGGAGACTAGCGGGAGAGGGCCCCTACGAGCAGTACTTC

D gene: -
CDR3 length: 14
V gene: TRBV6-1
J gene: TRBJ1-1
clone size: -
CDR3 protein: CASSEVVGYTEAFF
CDR3 DNA: TGTGCCAGCAGTGAAGTGGTAGGATACACTGAAGCTTTCTTT

D gene: TRBD2
CDR3 length: 14
V gene: TRBV12-3/TRBV12-4
J gene: TRBJ2-7
clone size: -
CDR3 protein: CASSSSGTSYEQYF
CDR3 DNA: TGTGCCAGCAGTTCTTCCGGGACTAGCTACGAGCAGTACTTC

D gene: -
CDR3 length: 12
V gene: TRBV20-1
J gene: TRBJ2-5
clone size: -
CDR3 protein: CSARRRQGEQYF
CDR3 DNA: TGCAGTGCTAGAAGGCGGCAGGGAGAGCAGTACTTC

D gene: -
CDR3 length: 13
V gene: TRBV6-4
J gene: TRBJ2-1
clone size: -
CDR3 protein: CATSVRQGGEQFF
CDR3 DNA: TGTGCCACTAGCGTCAGACAGGGTGGTGAGCAGTTCTTC

D gene: -
CDR3 length: 14
V gene: TRBV6-5
J gene: TRBJ2-2
clone size: -
CDR3 protein: CASSYRINTGELFF
CDR3 DNA: TGTGCCAGCAGTTACAGGATCAACACCGGGGAGCTGTTTTTT

D gene: -
CDR3 length: 14
V gene: TRBV9
J gene: TRBJ2-6
clone size: -
CDR3 protein: CASTGLSGANVLTF
CDR3 DNA: TGTGCCAGCACCGGACTCTCTGGGGCCAACGTCCTGACTTTC

D gene: -
CDR3 length: 17
V gene: TRBV20-1
J gene: TRBJ2-3
clone size: few
CDR3 protein: CSASSLFGRASTDTQYF
CDR3 DNA: TGCAGTGCTAGCTCCCTCTTCGGCAGGGCGAGCACAGATACGCAGTATTTT

D gene: -
CDR3 length: 11
V gene: TRBV29-1
J gene: TRBJ2-5
clone size: once
CDR3 protein: CSVDSAQTQYF
CDR3 DNA: TGCAGCGTTGATAGTGCTCAGACCCAGTACTTC

D gene: TRBD1
CDR3 length: 15
V gene: TRBV10-3
J gene: TRBJ2-7
clone size: -
CDR3 protein: CAISNPGTGAYEQYF
CDR3 DNA: TGTGCCATCAGTAACCCCGGGACAGGGGCCTACGAGCAGTACTTC

D gene: TRBD2
CDR3 length: 16
V gene: TRBV20-1
J gene: TRBJ2-1
clone size: -
CDR3 protein: CSARVRAGVSYNGQFF
CDR3 DNA: TGCAGTGCTAGAGTCCGAGCGGGGGTCTCCTACAATGGGCAGTTCTTC

D gene: -
CDR3 length: 15
V gene: TRBV6-6
J gene: TRBJ2-4
clone size: -
CDR3 protein: CASSREGEVKNIQYF
CDR3 DNA: TGTGCCAGCAGTAGGGAGGGGGAAGTCAAAAACATTCAGTACTTC

D gene: TRBD1
CDR3 length: 16
V gene: TRBV7-7
J gene: TRBJ2-3
clone size: -
CDR3 protein: CASSLVGTGITDTQYF
CDR3 DNA: TGTGCCAGCAGCTTAGTGGGGACAGGGATTACAGATACGCAGTATTTT

D gene: -
CDR3 length: 13
V gene: TRBV6-4
J gene: TRBJ2-2
clone size: once
CDR3 protein: CASSDGNTGELFF
CDR3 DNA: TGTGCCAGCAGTGACGGGAACACCGGGGAGCTGTTTTTT

D gene: TRBD2
CDR3 length: 17
V gene: TRBV4-1
J gene: TRBJ2-7
clone size: few
CDR3 protein: CASSQEPGLAGDYEQYF
CDR3 DNA: TGCGCCAGCAGCCAAGAACCGGGACTAGCGGGGGACTACGAGCAGTACTTC

D gene: -
CDR3 length: 18
V gene: TRBV4-3
J gene: TRBJ2-4
clone size: -
CDR3 protein: CASSQSTRGAGAKNIQYF
CDR3 DNA: TGCGCCAGCAGCCAATCGACGAGAGGGGCGGGAGCCAAAAACATTCAGTACTTC

D gene: TRBD1
CDR3 length: 17
V gene: TRBV4-3
J gene: TRBJ1-2
clone size: -
CDR3 protein: CASSHGRTGGSNYGYTF
CDR3 DNA: TGCGCCAGCAGCCACGGTAGGACAGGTGGATCTAACTATGGCTACACCTTC

D gene: TRBD1
CDR3 length: 17
V gene: TRBV5-1
J gene: TRBJ1-2
clone size: -
CDR3 protein: CASSLESVTGASYGYTF
CDR3 DNA: TGCGCCAGCAGCTTGGAGTCCGTGACAGGGGCCTCCTATGGCTACACCTTC

D gene: TRBD2
CDR3 length: 16
V gene: TRBV7-6
J gene: TRBJ2-1
clone size: once
CDR3 protein: CASSQKLAGSADTQFF
CDR3 DNA: TGTGCCAGCAGCCAAAAACTAGCGGGATCCGCAGATACGCAGTTCTTC

D gene: -
CDR3 length: 15
V gene: TRBV7-2
J gene: TRBJ2-7
clone size: -
CDR3 protein: CASSLVPGRTYEQYF
CDR3 DNA: TGTGCCAGCAGCTTAGTTCCGGGACGGACCTACGAGCAGTACTTC

D gene: TRBD1
CDR3 length: 16
V gene: TRBV29-1
J gene: TRBJ2-3
clone size: -
CDR3 protein: CSVSLRDRGLGDTQYF
CDR3 DNA: TGCAGCGTTAGTCTCCGGGACAGGGGGCTCGGAGATACGCAGTATTTT

D gene: -
CDR3 length: 15
V gene: TRBV6-1
J gene: TRBJ2-1
clone size: few
CDR3 protein: CASSERGLAYNEQFF
CDR3 DNA: TGTGCCAGCAGTGAACGAGGGTTGGCTTACAATGAGCAGTTCTTC